This TCR beta chain was sequenced in a study of STAT5B mutations in CD4+ large granular lymphocyte leukemia. Study-level information: Among healthy controls, a particular HLA allele went with more CDR3 'QG' motifs.

The survey-level immunoSEQ assay was used. Repertoires were generated with immunoSEQ multiplex PCR, while TCRdb's copy carries only in-frame clones and drops some. The repertoire holds about 26,000 clones, with 81% as singletons. The study, taken as a whole, reports: Compared with healthy controls (2/35), patient top clones favored TRBV06 (8/27). Without putative leukemic clones, patient CD4-sorted repertoires remained more clonal than healthy CD4+ repertoires.

V was cut by 3 bases and J by 4 bases, with 12 bases left in between. The CDR3 is made up of 14 amino acids. Germline V gene lookup returns CDR1 MNHEY and CDR2 SMNVEV (reference sequence). About this clone itself: What it binds is unknown.

The TCR comes from a human donor in good health. The sequencing sample was made of CD4+ T cells from blood buffy coats. The chain uses TRBV27 and TRBJ1-2; a weak D match, TRBD1 (5 bases). The CDR3 nucleotides are TGTGCCAGCAGTTTGGTCTCAGGGAGCTATGGCTACACCTTC. The encoded protein is CASSLVSGSYGYTF.